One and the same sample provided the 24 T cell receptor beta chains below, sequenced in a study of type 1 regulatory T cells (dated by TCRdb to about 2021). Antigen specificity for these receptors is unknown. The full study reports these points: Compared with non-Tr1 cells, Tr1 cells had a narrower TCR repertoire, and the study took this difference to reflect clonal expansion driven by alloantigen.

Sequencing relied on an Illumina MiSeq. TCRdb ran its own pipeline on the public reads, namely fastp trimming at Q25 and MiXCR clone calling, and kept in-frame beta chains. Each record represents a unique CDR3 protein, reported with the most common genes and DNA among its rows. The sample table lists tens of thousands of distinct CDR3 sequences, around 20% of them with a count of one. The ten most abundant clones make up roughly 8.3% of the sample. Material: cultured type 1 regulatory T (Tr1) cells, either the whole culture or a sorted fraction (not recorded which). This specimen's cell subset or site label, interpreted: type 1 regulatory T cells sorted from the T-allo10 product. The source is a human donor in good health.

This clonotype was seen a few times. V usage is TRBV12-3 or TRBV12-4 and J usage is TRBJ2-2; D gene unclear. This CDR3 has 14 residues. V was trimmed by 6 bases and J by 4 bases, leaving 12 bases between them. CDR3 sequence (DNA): TGTGCCAGCAGGACGAACGCCGGCACCGGGGAGCTGTTTTTT. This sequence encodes CASRTNAGTGELFF.

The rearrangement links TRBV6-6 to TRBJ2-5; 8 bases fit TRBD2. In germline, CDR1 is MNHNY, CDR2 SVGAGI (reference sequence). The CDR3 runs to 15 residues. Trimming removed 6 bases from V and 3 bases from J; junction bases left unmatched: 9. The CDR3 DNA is TGTGCCAGCAGACGGCCGGGACTAGGAGAAGAGACCCAGTACTTC. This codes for CASRRPGLGEETQYF.

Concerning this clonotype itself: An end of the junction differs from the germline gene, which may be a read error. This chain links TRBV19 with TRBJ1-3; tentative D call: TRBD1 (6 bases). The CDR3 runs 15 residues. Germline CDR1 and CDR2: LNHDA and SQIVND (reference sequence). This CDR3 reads CAGRADSNSGNTIYF. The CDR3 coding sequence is TGTGCCGGTAGGGCGGACAGCAACTCTGGAAACACCATATATTTT.

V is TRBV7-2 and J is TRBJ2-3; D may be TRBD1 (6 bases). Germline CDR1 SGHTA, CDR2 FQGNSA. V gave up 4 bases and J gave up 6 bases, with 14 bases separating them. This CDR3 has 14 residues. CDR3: CASSSTGFRDTQYF. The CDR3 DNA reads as TGTGCCAGCAGCTCCACAGGGTTTAGGGATACGCAGTATTTT. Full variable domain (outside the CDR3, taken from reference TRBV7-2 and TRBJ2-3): GAGVSQSPSNKVTEKGKDVELRCDPISGHTALYWYRQSLGQGLEFLIYFQGNSAPDKSGLPSDRFSAERTGGSVSTLTIQRTQQEDSAVYLCASSSTGFRDTQYFGPGTRLTVL.

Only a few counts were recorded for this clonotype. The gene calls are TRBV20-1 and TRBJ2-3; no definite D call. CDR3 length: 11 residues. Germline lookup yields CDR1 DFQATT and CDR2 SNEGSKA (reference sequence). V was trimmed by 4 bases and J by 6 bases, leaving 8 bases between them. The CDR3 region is CSAKGPDTQYF. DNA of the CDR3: TGCAGTGCTAAAGGCCCGGATACGCAGTATTTT.

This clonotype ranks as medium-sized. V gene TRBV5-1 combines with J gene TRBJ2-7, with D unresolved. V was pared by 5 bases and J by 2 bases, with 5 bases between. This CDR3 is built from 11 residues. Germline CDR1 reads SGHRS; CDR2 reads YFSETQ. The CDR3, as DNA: TGCGCCAGCAGACTGACCTACGAGCAGTACTTC. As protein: CASRLTYEQYF. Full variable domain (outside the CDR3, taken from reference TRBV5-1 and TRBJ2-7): KAGVTQTPRYLIKTRGQQVTLSCSPISGHRSVSWYQQTPGQGLQFLFEYFSETQRNKGNFPGRFSGRQFSNSRSEMNVSTLELGDSALYLCASRLTYEQYFGPGTRLTVT.

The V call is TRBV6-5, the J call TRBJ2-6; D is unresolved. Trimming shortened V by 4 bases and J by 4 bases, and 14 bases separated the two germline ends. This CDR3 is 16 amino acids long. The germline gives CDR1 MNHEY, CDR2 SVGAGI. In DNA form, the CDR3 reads TGTGCCAGCAGTTTCATGACGTCTTCGGGGGCCAACGTCCTGACTTTC. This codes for CASSFMTSSGANVLTF.

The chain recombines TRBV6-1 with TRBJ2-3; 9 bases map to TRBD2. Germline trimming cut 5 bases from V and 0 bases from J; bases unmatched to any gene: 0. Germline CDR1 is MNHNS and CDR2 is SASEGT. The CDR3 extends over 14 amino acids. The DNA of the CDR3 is TGTGCCAGCAGTACTAGCGGGAGCACAGATACGCAGTATTTT. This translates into CASSTSGSTDTQYF.

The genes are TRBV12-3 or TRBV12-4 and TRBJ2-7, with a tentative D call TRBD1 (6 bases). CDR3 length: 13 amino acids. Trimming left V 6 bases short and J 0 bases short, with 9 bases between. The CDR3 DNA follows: TGTGCCAGCAGACCGACAGGCTCCTACGAGCAGTACTTC. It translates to CASRPTGSYEQYF.

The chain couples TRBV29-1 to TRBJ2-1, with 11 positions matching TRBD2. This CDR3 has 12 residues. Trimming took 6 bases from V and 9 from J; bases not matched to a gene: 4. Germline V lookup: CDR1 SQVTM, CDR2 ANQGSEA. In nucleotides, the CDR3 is TGCAGCGTGACTAGCGGGATTGGTGAGCAGTTCTTC. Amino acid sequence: CSVTSGIGEQFF.

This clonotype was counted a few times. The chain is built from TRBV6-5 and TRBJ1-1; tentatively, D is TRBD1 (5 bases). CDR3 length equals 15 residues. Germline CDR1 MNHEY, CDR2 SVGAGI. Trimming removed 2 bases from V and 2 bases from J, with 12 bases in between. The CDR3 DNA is TGTGCCAGCAGTTACGATACAGGAAGAAACACTGAAGCTTTCTTT. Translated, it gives CASSYDTGRNTEAFF.

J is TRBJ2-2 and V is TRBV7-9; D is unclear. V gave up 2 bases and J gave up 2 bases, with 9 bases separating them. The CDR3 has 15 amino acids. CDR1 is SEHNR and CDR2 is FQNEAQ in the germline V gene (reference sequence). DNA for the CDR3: TGTGCCAGCAGCTTATCCCCAGCTAACACCGGGGAGCTGTTTTTT. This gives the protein CASSLSPANTGELFF.

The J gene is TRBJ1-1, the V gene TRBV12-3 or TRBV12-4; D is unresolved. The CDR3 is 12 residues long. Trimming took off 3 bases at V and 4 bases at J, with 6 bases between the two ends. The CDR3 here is CASSFQSTEAFF. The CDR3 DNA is TGTGCCAGCAGTTTTCAGTCCACTGAAGCTTTCTTT.

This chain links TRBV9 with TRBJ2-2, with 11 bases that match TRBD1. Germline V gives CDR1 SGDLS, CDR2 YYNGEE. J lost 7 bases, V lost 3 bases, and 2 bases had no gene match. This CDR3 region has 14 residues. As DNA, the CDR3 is TGTGCCAGCAGCGAGGACAGGGGGCACGGGGAGCTGTTTTTT. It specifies CASSEDRGHGELFF.

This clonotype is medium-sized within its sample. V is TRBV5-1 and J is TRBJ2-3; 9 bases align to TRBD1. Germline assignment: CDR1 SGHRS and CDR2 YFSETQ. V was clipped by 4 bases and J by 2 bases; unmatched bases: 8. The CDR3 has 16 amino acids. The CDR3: CASSRGQGSNTDTQYF. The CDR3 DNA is TGCGCCAGCAGCCGGGGACAGGGCTCGAACACAGATACGCAGTATTTT. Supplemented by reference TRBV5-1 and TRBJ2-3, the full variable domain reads KAGVTQTPRYLIKTRGQQVTLSCSPISGHRSVSWYQQTPGQGLQFLFEYFSETQRNKGNFPGRFSGRQFSNSRSEMNVSTLELGDSALYLCASSRGQGSNTDTQYFGPGTRLTVL.

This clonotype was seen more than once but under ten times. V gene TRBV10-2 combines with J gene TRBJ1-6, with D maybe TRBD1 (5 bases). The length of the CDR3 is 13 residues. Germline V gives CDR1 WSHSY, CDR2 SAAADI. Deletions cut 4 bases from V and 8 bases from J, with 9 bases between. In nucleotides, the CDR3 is TGCGCCAGCAGTGTCCGGGGGGATTCACCCCTCCACTTT. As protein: CASSVRGDSPLHF.

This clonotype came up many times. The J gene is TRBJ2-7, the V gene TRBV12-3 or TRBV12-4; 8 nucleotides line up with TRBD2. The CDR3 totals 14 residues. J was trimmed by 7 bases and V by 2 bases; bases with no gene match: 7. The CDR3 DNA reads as TGTGCCAGCAGTTTAACCCCCGGGGGGGCAGAGCAGTACTTC. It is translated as CASSLTPGGAEQYF.

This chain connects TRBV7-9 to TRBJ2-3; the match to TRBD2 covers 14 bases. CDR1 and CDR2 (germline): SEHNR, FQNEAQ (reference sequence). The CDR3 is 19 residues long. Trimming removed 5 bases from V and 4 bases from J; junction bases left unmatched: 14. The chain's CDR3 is CASSHGTSGSFEYSDTQYF. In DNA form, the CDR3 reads TGTGCCAGCAGCCACGGGACTAGCGGGAGTTTCGAATACTCAGATACGCAGTATTTT.

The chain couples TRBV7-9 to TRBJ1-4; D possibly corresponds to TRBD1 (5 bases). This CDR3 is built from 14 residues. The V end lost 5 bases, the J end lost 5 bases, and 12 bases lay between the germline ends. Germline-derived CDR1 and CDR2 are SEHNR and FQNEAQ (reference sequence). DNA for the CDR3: TGTGCCAGCAGCCCCCGACAGACCAATGAAAAACTGTTTTTT. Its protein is CASSPRQTNEKLFF.

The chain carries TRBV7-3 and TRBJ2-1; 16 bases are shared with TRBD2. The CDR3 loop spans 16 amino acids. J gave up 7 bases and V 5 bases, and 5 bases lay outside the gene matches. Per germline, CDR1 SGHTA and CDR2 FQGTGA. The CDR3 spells CASSAGTSGRANEQFF. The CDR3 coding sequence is TGTGCCAGCAGCGCCGGGACTAGCGGGAGGGCGAATGAGCAGTTCTTC.

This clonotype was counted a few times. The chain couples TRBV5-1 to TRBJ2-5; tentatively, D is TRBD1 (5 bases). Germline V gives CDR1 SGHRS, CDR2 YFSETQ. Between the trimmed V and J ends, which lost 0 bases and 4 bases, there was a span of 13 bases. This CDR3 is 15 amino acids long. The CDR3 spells CASSLGGSQGETQYF. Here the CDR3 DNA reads TGCGCCAGCAGCTTGGGTGGCTCCCAGGGAGAGACCCAGTACTTC.

The CDR3 nucleotides read TGTGCCAGCAGTGCACTCCGGATTAGCACAGATACGCAGTATTTT. Protein sequence: CASSALRISTDTQYF. The chain combines TRBV6-1 with TRBJ2-3; unclear D gene. The CDR3 is 15 amino acids. Germline V CDR1 and CDR2: MNHNS, SASEGT. Trimming left V 4 bases short and J 0 bases short, with 11 bases between.

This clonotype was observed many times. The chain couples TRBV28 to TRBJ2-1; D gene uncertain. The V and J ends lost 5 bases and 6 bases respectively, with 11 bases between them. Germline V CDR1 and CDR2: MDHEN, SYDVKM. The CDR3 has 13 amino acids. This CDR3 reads CASSPPATNEQFF. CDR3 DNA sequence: TGTGCCAGCAGTCCCCCCGCAACCAATGAGCAGTTCTTC.

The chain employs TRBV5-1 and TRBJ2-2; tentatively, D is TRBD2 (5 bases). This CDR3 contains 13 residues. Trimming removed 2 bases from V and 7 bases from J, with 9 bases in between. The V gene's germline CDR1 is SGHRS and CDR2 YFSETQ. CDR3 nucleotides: TGCGCCAGCAGCTTCGGGGTTGTCGGGGAGCTGTTTTTT. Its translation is CASSFGVVGELFF.